The source of this T cell receptor beta chain is a study of cytomegalovirus exposure and HLA in healthy donors (TCRdb year 2017). As for the study more broadly: An earlier analysis of roughly 570 of the donors reported 276 Gb of sequence data and 90 million to 120 million unique TCR beta sequences obtained from some 170 million T cells. Roughly 300 gigabases of sequencing data and tens of millions of unique TCR sequences made up an early release that covered approximately 650 HLA-typed donors. Of the roughly 400 genotyped donors, roughly 85% fell in the genetic ancestry cluster associated with self-reported Caucasian donors. The aim of the study was to test whether cataloging public T cell receptors could identify signatures of past pathogen exposure. Using immunosequencing, the study profiled T cell repertoires from about 650 subjects and related those repertoires to cytomegalovirus serostatus. In addition to the first cohort of roughly 670 subjects, a separate validation cohort of about 120 different subjects was used. The study combined high-throughput TCR immunosequencing, statistical association of individual TCRs with disease status, and machine learning to predict cytomegalovirus infection status. To study patterns of TCR occurrence, a later analysis re-analyzed previously published TCR beta repertoires from more than 550 donors and added high-resolution HLA genotyping. Rather than drawing on any new phenotypic data, the later analysis identified candidate immune exposures from TCR beta sequences and the way those sequences occurred across donors. An earlier analysis of roughly 580 of the donors used high-throughput TCR beta sequencing to judge whether each TCR beta V gene segment behaved as functional or pseudogenic. Donor age, sex, ethnicity and CMV serostatus were compiled alongside the repertoire data. In a later genetic analysis, genome-wide SNP genotypes for about 60% of the 666 donors were used, and that subset was treated as a discovery cohort. Every discovery cohort repertoire had been produced on one sequencing platform. Class I and class II HLA loci were covered by the typing at four-digit resolution. Typing coverage varied by locus: 629-630 donors for A, B, C, DRB1 and DQB1; 522 for DQA1; more than 600 for DPA1; 450 to 480 for DPB1. Four or five DR-DQ haplotypes were handled as single units for association and clustering because linkage in the cohort was strong. On average, 235,054 unique TCR beta nucleotide sequences were sequenced per donor among 398 genotyped donors of the cohort, with 15% to 20% of those sequences being non-productive.

Taken from the germline V gene (reference sequence), the CDR1 and CDR2 loops are LNHDA and SQIVND. Including the terminal cysteine and phenylalanine, the CDR3 comprises 15 residues. CDR3 DNA is the only sequence kept; it has 45 bases, read in frame from the first base. Deletion took 5 bases off V and 3 bases off J, with a span of 17 bases between the germline ends. The cohort was made up of 500 to 800 healthy bone marrow donors. At the time of sampling, every cohort member was nominally healthy, though immune exposures that went unrecorded were likely present. The donor was CMV seropositive and belonged to the group of 250 to 300 seropositive cohort members. A peripheral blood sample was collected from each donor, and TCR beta sequencing was performed on peripheral blood mononuclear cells. Genomic DNA extraction from the blood cell samples was performed with the Qiagen DNeasy Blood Extraction Kit.

A remark on this clone: No cognate antigen has been identified for it. Base qualities are missing; no much larger clone stands one base away.

The library was obtained by the immunoSEQ multiplex PCR assay. The multiplex PCR relied on a mix of 60 forward primers for TCR Vbeta segments and 13 reverse primers for TCR Jbeta segments. Amplification of the CDR3 region of rearranged TCR beta genes was performed with a multiplex PCR assay on genomic DNA. The amplified TCR beta libraries were sequenced on the Illumina HiSeq System as 87-base-pair reads. Per the original workflow: In a later analysis, tens of millions of unique TCR beta chains were counted across the roughly 670 repertoires, and roughly 10 million of these chains were shared by at least two donors. Raw reads were error-corrected and collapsed into unique sequences by a nearest-neighbor algorithm in which closely related sequences were merged to remove PCR and sequencing errors. To assign V, D and J gene segments, CDR3 sequences were aligned to IMGT reference sequences. For a sequence to be retained, a match of at least six nucleotides was required to both a V gene segment and a J gene segment. A rearrangement counted as productive if the CDR3 had no stop codons and remained in frame with V and J, and every other rearrangement counted as non-productive. Following IMGT convention, CDR3 was defined as the stretch from the second conserved V-encoded cysteine up to the conserved J-encoded phenylalanine. The earlier analysis of 587 of the donors excluded sequences that lacked an unambiguous match to a single V gene segment. In an earlier analysis of 587 of the donors, a V segment was called functional when productive rearrangements were above 56.7%, and segregating when the standard deviation between donors exceeded 5%. To diagnose cytomegalovirus status from the catalog of TCR beta chain sequences, a statistical classification framework was built. In a later analysis, TCR nucleotide sequences were compared against IMGT/GENE-DB human TR gene sequences so that V and J genes could be assigned. Using the TCRdist pipeline, a later analysis assigned CDR3 sequences along with most-parsimonious VDJ recombination scenarios. In a later analysis, each TCR beta chain was defined by its CDR3 amino acid sequence together with its V-gene family, and reads lacking a unique V-gene family were excluded. To address suspected cross-contamination and a sequencing artifact, a later analysis removed roughly 580 highly shared, low-generation-probability nucleotide sequences. A later analysis calculated a clonal expansion index for each public chain from normalized within-repertoire ranks of inferred template counts. In a later analysis, generation probabilities were computed with a VDJ recombination model fitted to out-of-frame rearrangements, and the resulting probabilities were checked against IGoR. A later analysis scored TCR-TCR, TCR-HLA and TCR-CMV co-occurrence with hypergeometric tests, applying a repertoire-size bias correction to TCR pairs. In a later analysis, false discovery rates were estimated by permuting HLA or CMV assignments 20 times. In a later analysis, co-occurring TCRs were grouped with DBSCAN, and TCRdist sequence similarity was added when clustering was performed within HLA-allele-positive subsets. For co-occurrence clustering, repertoires with fewer than 30,000 or more than 120,000 public chains were excluded, along with four or five repertoires with anomalous nucleotide sharing. Imported from immuneACCESS, the table was reduced by TCRdb to in-frame sequences with V and J called. These copies leave out some clones; in studies compared against another copy, an unresolved V gene accounts for under half, and the cause of the remainder is not known. V, J and clone size are taken as reported in that table, and D and trimming were inferred from the DNA itself. The table for this sample lists approximately 82,000 clones; about 74% of them were counted only once. The top ten clones comprise about 6% of the sample.

The study at large found these results: In a later analysis, HLA-associated TCR beta chains were found to be more clonally expanded and to have lower generation probabilities than equally common non-associated chains. According to a later genetic analysis, donors in an Asian-associated ancestry cluster had fewer N-insertions in productive TCRs than the roughly 700-donor mean. According to a later analysis, most CMV-associated TCR beta chains appeared to be HLA-restricted, and the HLA associations seemed to be driven largely by CMV exposure. A total of 150 or so TCR beta chains were listed by the study as associated with cytomegalovirus. Most TCR sequences were seen in very few donors, while some public TCRs were found in many individuals. A later analysis found that TCR association rates varied across HLA loci, with DRB1 alleles showing the most associated TCRs and HLA-C alleles the fewest. At a false discovery rate of 0.05, a later analysis linked under 20,000 TCR beta sequences to specific HLA alleles. Because counts were too low, under 20 rarely observed V segments, including chromosome 9 orphons, were left out of the earlier analysis of 500 to 750 of the donors. The authors suggested that the approach could potentially be extended to other disease states and immunological phenotypes. Some IMGT-functional V segments, including TRBV6-2 and TRBV6-3, could not be distinguished by the 87-base-pair reads and were therefore excluded. Because HLA typing was unavailable for some donors at each locus, only the typed subset was used in association tests. Sequencing depth was assumed to be roughly uniform across donors in the presence/absence analyses, though that assumption may not hold. An earlier analysis of approximately 540 of the donors showed that most TCR beta V segments appeared in productive rearrangements either about 90% or about 30% of the time, which broadly matched IMGT annotations. In both the original and validation cohorts, the classifier was reported to diagnose cytomegalovirus status with high specificity and sensitivity. In a later genetic analysis, a missense DCLRE1C variant was associated with V-gene and J-gene trimming of TCR beta chains, and the association was replicated in an independent cohort. Only TCR beta chains were sequenced in this cohort, and the absence of alpha or paired-chain data limited detectable features. Linkage disequilibrium might explain the correlated functional status among segregating V segments, but an unknown experimental factor could not be excluded. When HLA alleles, especially DR and DQ, strongly co-occurred, TCR associations were difficult to assign to individual alleles. A group of highly shared sequence variants was considered likely to be a technical artifact of the sequencing pipeline. A further reported finding was that TCR beta sequences accurately predicted the HLA-A and HLA-B alleles for most subjects in the first cohort. According to a later analysis, parvovirus B19, influenza, CMV and Epstein-Barr virus appeared linked to several top co-occurrence clusters. In vitro tests confirmed that three of the cytomegalovirus-associated TCR beta chains recognize cytomegalovirus antigens. CMV serostatus was the only immune exposure information available for the cohort.

This sequence originates from a woman in her forties or fifties in good health and CMV-seropositive. Sequencing was done on a sample of PBMCs. This chain is built from TRBV19 and TRBJ2-7; perhaps TRBD2 is the D gene, with 5 bases matching. The nucleotide sequence reads as follows: TGTGCCAGTAGTTTCGGGGTGGGTAACAGCTACGAGCAGTACTTC. This translates into CASSFGVGNSYEQYF.